A selection of T cell receptor beta chains follows, all from one sample in a study of cytomegalovirus exposure and HLA in healthy donors. Here immunoSEQ multiplex PCR was the method, and the copy in TCRdb shows in-frame clones only, minus some. The sample lists about 140,000 clones; more than 75% were seen once. The source material was PBMCs. These receptors came from a man aged 18 to 29 in good health and CMV-seropositive. CDR3s include the opening cysteine and the closing phenylalanine or tryptophan. D genes are given only for firm matches. Clone size appears in some rows only: once, few, many, or a class for an expanded clone.

V,length,J,D,size,DNA,CDR3
TRBV6-5,14,TRBJ1-5,TRBD1,.,TGTGCCAGCAGTCAGGGACAGGGGTTCCAGCCCCAGCATTTT,CASSQGQGFQPQHF
TRBV9,15,TRBJ2-1,TRBD2,.,TGTGCCAGCAGCGTAGAACTAGCGGTCTACAATGAGCAGTTCTTC,CASSVELAVYNEQFF
TRBV28,12,TRBJ1-1,.,.,TGTGCCAACACAGGGACGTACACTGAAGCTTTCTTT,CANTGTYTEAFF
TRBV2,14,TRBJ2-2,TRBD2,.,TGTGCCAGCAGGGCGGGAGAGAACACCGGGGAGCTGTTTTTT,CASRAGENTGELFF
TRBV28,15,TRBJ2-1,TRBD2,.,TGTGCCAGCAGTTTAGCGGGGGTCTCCTACAATGAGCAGTTCTTC,CASSLAGVSYNEQFF
TRBV10-3,15,TRBJ2-6,TRBD1,.,TGTGCCATCGGGGACAGGGTCTCTGGGGCCAACGTCCTGACTTTC,CAIGDRVSGANVLTF
TRBV29-1,14,TRBJ2-1,TRBD1,.,TGCAGCGGGTTCGGGACAGATACTTACAATGAGCAGTTCTTC,CSGFGTDTYNEQFF
TRBV5-1,15,TRBJ2-5,TRBD2,.,TGCGCCAGCAGGGGTAGCGGGATGAACCAAGAGACCCAGTACTTC,CASRGSGMNQETQYF
TRBV5-1,12,TRBJ2-1,.,.,TGCGCCAGCAGCCAGGGTTGGAATGAGCAGTTCTTC,CASSQGWNEQFF
TRBV28,12,TRBJ1-5,.,.,TGTGCCAGCATTAATCCCAATCAGCCCCAGCATTTT,CASINPNQPQHF
TRBV5-1,13,TRBJ1-4,.,.,TGCGCCAGCAGCTGGGACATTGGGGAAAAACTGTTTTTT,CASSWDIGEKLFF
TRBV28,13,TRBJ1-1,TRBD1,few,TGTGCCAGCAGTTTTAAGGGGGCGCGCGGAGCTTTCTTT,CASSFKGARGAFF
TRBV5-1,14,TRBJ2-5,TRBD2,few,TGCGCCAGCAGCTATGGACTAGGAACGGAGACCCAGTACTTC,CASSYGLGTETQYF
TRBV2,14,TRBJ1-5,TRBD1,.,TGTGCCAGCAGTGGCACAGGGGGCCGTCAGCCCCAGCATTTT,CASSGTGGRQPQHF
TRBV5-1,14,TRBJ2-5,TRBD1,.,TGCGCCAGCAGCCTACAGGGGGGACAAGAGACCCAGTACTTC,CASSLQGGQETQYF
TRBV28,11,TRBJ2-7,TRBD2,.,TGTGCCGCGGCGGGGGGCCACGAGCAGTACTTC,CAAAGGHEQYF
TRBV5-1,14,TRBJ2-2,.,few,TGCGCCAGCAGCTTGGGGGGACAAACCGGGGAGCTGTTTTTT,CASSLGGQTGELFF
TRBV28,13,TRBJ2-7,TRBD2,.,TGTGCCACTCGGGAGGGCCTCCCCTACGAGCAGTACTTC,CATREGLPYEQYF
TRBV6-1,15,TRBJ1-1,TRBD1,.,TGTGCCAGCAGTGCTGAGACAGGGCGGGGAACTGAAGCTTTCTTT,CASSAETGRGTEAFF
TRBV27,18,TRBJ2-3,TRBD2,.,TGTGCCAGCAGTTCCGGCCAGGGACTAGCGGGAGTCGCAGATACGCAGTATTTT,CASSSGQGLAGVADTQYF
TRBV18,15,TRBJ1-5,.,.,TGTGCCAGCTCGAGAGGGGACACGGGAAAGGCAACCCAGCATTTT,CASSRGDTGKATQHF
TRBV9,16,TRBJ2-1,.,.,TGTGCCAGCAGCGTAGATGAGGGAGTCACTTATGGGGAGCAGTTCTTC,CASSVDEGVTYGEQFF
TRBV7-9,14,TRBJ1-1,TRBD1,.,TGTGCCAGCAGGGACAGGGGACTGAACACTGAAGCTTTCTTT,CASRDRGLNTEAFF
TRBV5-1,12,TRBJ1-2,.,.,TGCGCCAGCACCCCTTCAGAGGGAGGCTACACCTTC,CASTPSEGGYTF
TRBV6-5,12,TRBJ1-2,.,.,TGTGCCAGCAGACACAGGGACTATGGCTACACCTTC,CASRHRDYGYTF
TRBV2,15,TRBJ1-2,.,.,TGTGCCAGCATGGGCAGGGTCGCATCTAACTATGGCTACACCTTC,CASMGRVASNYGYTF
TRBV7-9,15,TRBJ2-2,TRBD1,.,TGTGCCAGCAGTTCGGACAGGGGAGGCACCGGGGAGCTGTTTTTT,CASSSDRGGTGELFF
TRBV6-5,16,TRBJ2-7,.,.,TGTGCCAGCAGTTACTCGAAAACCACAGTCTCCTACGAGCAGTACTTC,CASSYSKTTVSYEQYF
TRBV4-1,15,TRBJ2-7,TRBD2,.,TGCGCCAGCAGCCCGCTAGCGGGAGTGGGCTACGAGCAGTACTTC,CASSPLAGVGYEQYF
TRBV2,16,TRBJ1-5,TRBD1,once,TGTGCCAGCAGCGCCGGGGGACAGATTAGTAATCAGCCCCAGCATTTT,CASSAGGQISNQPQHF
TRBV27,11,TRBJ1-1,TRBD1,.,TGTGCCAGCAGCCCCGGGACAGGAGCTTTCTTT,CASSPGTGAFF
TRBV28,15,TRBJ1-1,TRBD1,.,TGTGCCAGCAGTTTAGGCGGCAGGGGGCGAACTGAAGCTTTCTTT,CASSLGGRGRTEAFF
TRBV27,14,TRBJ2-1,TRBD1,.,TGTGCCAGCGGTCCCGGGACAGTCCTCGGTGAGCAGTTCTTC,CASGPGTVLGEQFF
TRBV6-6,13,TRBJ2-7,.,few,TGTGCCAGCGCGACGGGAGTCTCCTCCGAGCAGTACTTC,CASATGVSSEQYF
TRBV27,19,TRBJ2-2,TRBD2,.,TGTGCCAGCAGTTTCGGTGGGTTAGCGGGAGATCGGGACACCGGGGAGCTGTTTTTT,CASSFGGLAGDRDTGELFF
TRBV28,13,TRBJ2-1,TRBD2,.,TGTGCCAGCAGTTTAGGGACTAGCTATGAGCAGTTCTTC,CASSLGTSYEQFF
TRBV5-1,12,TRBJ2-3,.,.,TGCGCCAGCAGCTTGGACAGTCATACGCAGTATTTT,CASSLDSHTQYF
TRBV5-1,14,TRBJ2-6,.,few,TGCGCCAGCAACAGGCTGGCCGGGGCCAACGTCCTGACTTTC,CASNRLAGANVLTF
TRBV28,12,TRBJ2-5,.,once,TGTGCCATCCAGGGAAGTCAAGAGACCCAGTACTTC,CAIQGSQETQYF
TRBV7-8,19,TRBJ2-6,.,.,TGTGCCAGCAGCTCCTACAGGGTTTTGGTATGGGGTGGGGCCAACGTCCTGACTTTC,CASSSYRVLVWGGANVLTF
TRBV4-1,16,TRBJ2-2,.,.,TGCGCCAGCAGCCAAGTTTGGAGGGGATCCCCCGGGGAGCTGTTTTTT,CASSQVWRGSPGELFF
TRBV19,16,TRBJ1-5,TRBD1,.,TGTGCCAGTAGTACCTGGGACAGGGCTAGCAATCAGCCCCAGCATTTT,CASSTWDRASNQPQHF
TRBV19,13,TRBJ2-7,TRBD1,.,TGTGCCAGTAGTCGGACAGGGGCGAACGAGCAGTACTTC,CASSRTGANEQYF
TRBV5-5,16,TRBJ1-2,.,.,TGTGCCAGCAGCTTGGTCGGGACACCAACTAACTATGGCTACACCTTC,CASSLVGTPTNYGYTF
TRBV5-4,14,TRBJ2-7,TRBD1,.,TGTGCCAGCAGCTTGACGGGACAGGGGGGGGAGCAGTACTTC,CASSLTGQGGEQYF
TRBV10-1,14,TRBJ2-1,.,.,TGCGCCAGCAGTTCGGAGGATCCTAGGCATGAGCAGTTCTTC,CASSSEDPRHEQFF
TRBV19,9,TRBJ1-1,.,.,TGTGCCGCCGGGACTGAAGCTTTCTTT,CAAGTEAFF
TRBV15,13,TRBJ1-1,.,.,TGTGCCACCAGCAGAGACATGAACACTGAAGCTTTCTTT,CATSRDMNTEAFF
TRBV28,13,TRBJ1-1,TRBD1,once,TGTGCCAGCAGTTTTCAGGGGGGAACTGAAGCTTTCTTT,CASSFQGGTEAFF
TRBV9,17,TRBJ2-7,TRBD1,.,TGTGCCAGCACCAGAGGGGCAGGGGGCGATACTTCCTACGAGCAGTACTTC,CASTRGAGGDTSYEQYF
TRBV19,13,TRBJ2-7,.,.,TGTGCCAGTAGTCAGACAGGCGCCTACGAGCAGTACTTC,CASSQTGAYEQYF
TRBV28,15,TRBJ1-5,TRBD1,.,TGTGCCAGCAGCCCGACAGGGTACGGCAATCAGCCCCAGCATTTT,CASSPTGYGNQPQHF
TRBV5-5,14,TRBJ2-5,TRBD1,.,TGTGCCAGCAGCTGGGACAGGGGACGAGAGACCCAGTACTTC,CASSWDRGRETQYF
TRBV9,12,TRBJ2-7,.,once,TGTGCCAGCAGCGTAAGCGACTACGAGCAGTACTTC,CASSVSDYEQYF
TRBV19,12,TRBJ1-1,.,few,TGTGCCAGTAGGCAGGTGAACACTGAAGCTTTCTTT,CASRQVNTEAFF